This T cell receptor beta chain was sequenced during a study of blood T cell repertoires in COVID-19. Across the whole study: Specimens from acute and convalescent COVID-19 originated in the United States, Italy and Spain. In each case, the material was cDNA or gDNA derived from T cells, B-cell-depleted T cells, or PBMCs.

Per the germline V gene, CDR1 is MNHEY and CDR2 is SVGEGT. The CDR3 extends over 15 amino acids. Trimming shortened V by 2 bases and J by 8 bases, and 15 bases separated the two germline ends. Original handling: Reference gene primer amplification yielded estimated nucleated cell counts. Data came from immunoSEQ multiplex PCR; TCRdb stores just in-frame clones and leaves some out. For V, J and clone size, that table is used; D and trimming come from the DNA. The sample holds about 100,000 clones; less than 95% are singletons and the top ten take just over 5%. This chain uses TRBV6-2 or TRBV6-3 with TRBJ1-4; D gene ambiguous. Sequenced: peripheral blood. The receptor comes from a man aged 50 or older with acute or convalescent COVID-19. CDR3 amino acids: CASSYRFDVLEKLFF. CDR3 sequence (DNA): TGTGCCAGCAGTTACCGGTTCGATGTTCTCGAAAAACTGTTTTTT.